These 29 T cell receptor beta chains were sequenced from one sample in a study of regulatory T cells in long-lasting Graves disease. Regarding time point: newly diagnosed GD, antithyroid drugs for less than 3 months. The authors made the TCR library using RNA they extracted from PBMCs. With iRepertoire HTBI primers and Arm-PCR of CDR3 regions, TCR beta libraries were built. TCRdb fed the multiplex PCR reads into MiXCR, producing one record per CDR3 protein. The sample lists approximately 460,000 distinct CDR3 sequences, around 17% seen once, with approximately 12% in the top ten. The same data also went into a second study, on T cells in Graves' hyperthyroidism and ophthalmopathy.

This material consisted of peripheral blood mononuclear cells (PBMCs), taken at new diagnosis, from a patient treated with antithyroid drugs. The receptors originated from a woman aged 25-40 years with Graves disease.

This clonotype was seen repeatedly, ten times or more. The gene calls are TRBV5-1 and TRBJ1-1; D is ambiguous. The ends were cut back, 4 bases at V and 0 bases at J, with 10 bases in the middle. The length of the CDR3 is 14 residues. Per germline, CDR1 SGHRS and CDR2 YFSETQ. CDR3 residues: CASSLTTVNTEAFF. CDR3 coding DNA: TGCGCCAGCAGCCTAACCACAGTGAACACTGAAGCTTTCTTT.

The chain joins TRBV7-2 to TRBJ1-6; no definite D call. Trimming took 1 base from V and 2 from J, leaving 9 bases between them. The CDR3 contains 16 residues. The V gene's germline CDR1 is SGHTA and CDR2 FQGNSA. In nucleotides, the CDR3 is TGTGCCAGCAGCTTAGACAGAATAACCTATAATTCACCCCTCCACTTT. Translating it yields CASSLDRITYNSPLHF.

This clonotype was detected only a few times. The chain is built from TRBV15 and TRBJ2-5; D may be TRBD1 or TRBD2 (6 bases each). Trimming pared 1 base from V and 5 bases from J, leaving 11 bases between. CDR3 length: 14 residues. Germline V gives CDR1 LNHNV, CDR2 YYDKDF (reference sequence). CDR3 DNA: TGTGCCACCAGCAGAGTAGGGGGGCTGGAGACCCAGTACTTC. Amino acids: CATSRVGGLETQYF. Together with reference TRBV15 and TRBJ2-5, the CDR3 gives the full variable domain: DAMVIQNPRYQVTQFGKPVTLSCSQTLNHNVMYWYQQKSSQAPKLLFHYYDKDFNNEADTPDNFQSRRPNTSFCFLDIRSPGLGDTAMYLCATSRVGGLETQYFGPGTRLLVL.

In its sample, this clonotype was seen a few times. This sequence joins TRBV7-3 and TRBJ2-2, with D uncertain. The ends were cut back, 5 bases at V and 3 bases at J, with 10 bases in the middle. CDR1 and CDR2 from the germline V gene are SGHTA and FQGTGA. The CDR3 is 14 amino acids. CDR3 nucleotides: TGTGCCAGCAGCCCAAGGGTGGACACCGGGGAGCTGTTTTTT. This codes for CASSPRVDTGELFF. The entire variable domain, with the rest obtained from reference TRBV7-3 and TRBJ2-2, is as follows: GAGVSQTPSNKVTEKGKYVELRCDPISGHTALYWYRQSLGQGPEFLIYFQGTGAADDSGLPNDRFFAVRPEGSVSTLKIQRTERGDSAVYLCASSPRVDTGELFFGEGSRLTVL.

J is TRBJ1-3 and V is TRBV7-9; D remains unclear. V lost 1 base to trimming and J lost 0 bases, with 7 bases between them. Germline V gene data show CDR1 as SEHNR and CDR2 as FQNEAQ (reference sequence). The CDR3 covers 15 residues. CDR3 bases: TGTGCCAGCAGCTTAGGGCCGATCTCTGGAAACACCATATATTTT. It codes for CASSLGPISGNTIYF.

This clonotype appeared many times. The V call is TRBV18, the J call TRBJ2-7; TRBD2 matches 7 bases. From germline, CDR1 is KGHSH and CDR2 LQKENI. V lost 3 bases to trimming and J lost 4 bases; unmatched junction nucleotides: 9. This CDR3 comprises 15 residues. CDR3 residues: CASSPSAGDLYEQYF. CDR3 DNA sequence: TGTGCCAGCTCACCTTCCGCGGGAGACTTATACGAGCAGTACTTC.

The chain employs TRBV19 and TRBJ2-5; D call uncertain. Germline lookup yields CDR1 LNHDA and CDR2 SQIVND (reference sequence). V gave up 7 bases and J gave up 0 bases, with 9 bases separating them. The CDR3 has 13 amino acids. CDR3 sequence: CASKPTDQETQYF. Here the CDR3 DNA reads TGTGCCAGTAAACCCACGGACCAAGAGACCCAGTACTTC.

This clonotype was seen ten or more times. This CDR3 is CSAVRTGGDYGYTF. As DNA, the CDR3 is TGCAGTGCTGTCCGGACAGGGGGCGACTATGGCTACACCTTC. V usage is TRBV20-1 and J usage is TRBJ1-2; TRBD1 matches 11 bases. V shed 5 bases and J 3 bases; nucleotides not matched to a gene: 5. CDR3 length: 14 residues. The germline CDR1 and CDR2 sequences are DFQATT and SNEGSKA (reference sequence).

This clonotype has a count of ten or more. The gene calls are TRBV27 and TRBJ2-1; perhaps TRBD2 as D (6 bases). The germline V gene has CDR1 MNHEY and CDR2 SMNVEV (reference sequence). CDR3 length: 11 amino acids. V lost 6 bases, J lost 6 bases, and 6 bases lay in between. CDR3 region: CASSGSNEQFF. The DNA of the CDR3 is TGTGCCAGCAGCGGGAGCAATGAGCAGTTCTTC.

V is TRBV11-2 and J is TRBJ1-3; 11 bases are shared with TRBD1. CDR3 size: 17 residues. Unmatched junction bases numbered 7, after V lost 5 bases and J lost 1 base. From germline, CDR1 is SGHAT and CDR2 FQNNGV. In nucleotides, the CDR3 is TGTGCCAGCAGCCGATATGGACAGGGGGCATCTGGAAACACCATATATTTT. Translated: CASSRYGQGASGNTIYF.

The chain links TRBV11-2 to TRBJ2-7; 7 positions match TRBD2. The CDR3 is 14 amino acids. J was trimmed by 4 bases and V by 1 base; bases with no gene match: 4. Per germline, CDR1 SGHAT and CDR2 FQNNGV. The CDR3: CASSLAAGLYEQYF. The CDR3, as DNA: TGTGCCAGCAGCTTAGCTGCGGGACTATACGAGCAGTACTTC.

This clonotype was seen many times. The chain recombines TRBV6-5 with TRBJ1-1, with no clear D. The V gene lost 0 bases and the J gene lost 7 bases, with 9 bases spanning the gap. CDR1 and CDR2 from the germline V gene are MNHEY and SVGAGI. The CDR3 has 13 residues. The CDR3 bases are TGTGCCAGCAGTTACTCGAGTCAGGTTGAAGCTTTCTTT. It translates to CASSYSSQVEAFF.

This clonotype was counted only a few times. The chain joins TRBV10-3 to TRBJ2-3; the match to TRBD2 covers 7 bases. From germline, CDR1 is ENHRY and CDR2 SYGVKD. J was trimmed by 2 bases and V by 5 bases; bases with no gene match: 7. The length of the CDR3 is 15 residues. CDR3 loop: CAISISSGVTDTQYF. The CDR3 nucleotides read TGTGCCATCAGTATCTCTAGCGGCGTCACAGATACGCAGTATTTT.

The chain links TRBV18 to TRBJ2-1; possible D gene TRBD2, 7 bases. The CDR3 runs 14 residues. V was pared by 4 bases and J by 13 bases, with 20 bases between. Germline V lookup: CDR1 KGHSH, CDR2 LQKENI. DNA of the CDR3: TGTGCCAGCTCACGATCCGGGGGGCAAGAGACCCAGTTCTTC. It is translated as CASSRSGGQETQFF.

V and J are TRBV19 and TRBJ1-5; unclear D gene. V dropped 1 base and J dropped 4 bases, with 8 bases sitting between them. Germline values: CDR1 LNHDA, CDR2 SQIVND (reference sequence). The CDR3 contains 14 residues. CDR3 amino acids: CASSIVSGNQPQHF. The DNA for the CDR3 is TGTGCCAGTAGTATAGTATCCGGGAATCAGCCCCAGCATTTT.

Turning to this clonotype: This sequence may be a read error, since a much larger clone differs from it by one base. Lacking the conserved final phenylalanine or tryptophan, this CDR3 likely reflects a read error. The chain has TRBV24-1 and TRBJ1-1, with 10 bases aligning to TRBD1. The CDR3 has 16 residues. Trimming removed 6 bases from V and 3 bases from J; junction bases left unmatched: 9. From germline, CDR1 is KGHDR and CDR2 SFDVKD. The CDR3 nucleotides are TGTGCCACCAGTCCCTCTACCGGGACAGGGGACACTGAAGCTTTCCTT. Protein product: CATSPSTGTGDTEAFL.

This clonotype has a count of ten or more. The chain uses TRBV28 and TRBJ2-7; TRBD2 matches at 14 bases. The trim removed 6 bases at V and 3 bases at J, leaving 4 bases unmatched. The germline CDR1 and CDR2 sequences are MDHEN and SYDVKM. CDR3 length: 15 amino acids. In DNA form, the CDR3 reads TGTGCCAGCAGGGGCGGACTAGCGGGGGGCTACGAGCAGTACTTC. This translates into CASRGGLAGGYEQYF. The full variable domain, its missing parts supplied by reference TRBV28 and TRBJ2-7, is DVKVTQSSRYLVKRTGEKVFLECVQDMDHENMFWYRQDPGLGLRLIYFSYDVKMKEKGDIPEGYSVSREKKERFSLILESASTNQTSMYLCASRGGLAGGYEQYFGPGTRLTVT.

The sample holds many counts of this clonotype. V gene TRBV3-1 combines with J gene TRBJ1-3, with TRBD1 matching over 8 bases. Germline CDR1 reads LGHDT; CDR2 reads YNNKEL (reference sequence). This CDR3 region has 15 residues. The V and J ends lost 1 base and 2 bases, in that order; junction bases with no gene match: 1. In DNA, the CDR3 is TGTGCCAGCAGCCAAGGGACAGGGACTGGAAACACCATATATTTT. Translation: CASSQGTGTGNTIYF.

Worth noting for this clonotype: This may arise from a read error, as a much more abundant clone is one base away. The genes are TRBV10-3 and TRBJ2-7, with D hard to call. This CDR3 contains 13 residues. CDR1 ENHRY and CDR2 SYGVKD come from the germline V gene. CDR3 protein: CASSGIQGYEQYF. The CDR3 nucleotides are TGTGCCAGCAGTGGAATACAAGGGTACGAGCAGTACTTC.

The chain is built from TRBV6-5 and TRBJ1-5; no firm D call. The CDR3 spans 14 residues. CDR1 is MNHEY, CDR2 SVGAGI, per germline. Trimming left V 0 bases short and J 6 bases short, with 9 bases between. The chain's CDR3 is CASSYSWASQPQHF. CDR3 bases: TGTGCCAGCAGTTACTCTTGGGCTAGTCAGCCCCAGCATTTT.

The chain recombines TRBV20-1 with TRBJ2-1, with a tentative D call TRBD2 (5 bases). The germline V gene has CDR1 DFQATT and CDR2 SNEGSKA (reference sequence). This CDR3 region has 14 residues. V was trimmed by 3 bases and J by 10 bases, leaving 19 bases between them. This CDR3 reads CSARVESQPGEQFF. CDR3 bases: TGCAGTGCTAGGGTCGAATCCCAACCGGGAGAGCAGTTCTTC.

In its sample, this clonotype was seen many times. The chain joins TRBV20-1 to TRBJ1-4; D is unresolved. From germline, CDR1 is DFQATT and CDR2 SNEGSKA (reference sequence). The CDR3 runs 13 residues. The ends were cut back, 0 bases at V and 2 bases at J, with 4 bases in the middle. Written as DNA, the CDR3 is TGCAGTGCTAGAGAGGGGACTAATGAAAAACTGTTTTTT. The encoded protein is CSAREGTNEKLFF.

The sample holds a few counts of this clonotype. The chain's CDR3 is CASSLGGTGSSYEQYF. The CDR3 coding sequence is TGTGCCAGCAGTTTAGGGGGGACAGGGAGCTCCTACGAGCAGTACTTC. V gene TRBV28 combines with J gene TRBJ2-7, with TRBD1 matching over 9 bases. The germline V gene has CDR1 MDHEN and CDR2 SYDVKM. Trimming at V came to 2 bases and at J to 0 bases, leaving 5 bases not matched to a gene. CDR3 length equals 16 residues. Drawing the rest from reference TRBV28 and TRBJ2-7, the complete variable domain is DVKVTQSSRYLVKRTGEKVFLECVQDMDHENMFWYRQDPGLGLRLIYFSYDVKMKEKGDIPEGYSVSREKKERFSLILESASTNQTSMYLCASSLGGTGSSYEQYFGPGTRLTVT.

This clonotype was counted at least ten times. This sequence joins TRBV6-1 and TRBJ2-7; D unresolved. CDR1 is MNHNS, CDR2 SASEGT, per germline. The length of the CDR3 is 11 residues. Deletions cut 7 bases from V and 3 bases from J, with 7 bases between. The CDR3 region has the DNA TGTGCCAGCAAAGACAACTACGAGCAGTACTTC. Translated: CASKDNYEQYF.

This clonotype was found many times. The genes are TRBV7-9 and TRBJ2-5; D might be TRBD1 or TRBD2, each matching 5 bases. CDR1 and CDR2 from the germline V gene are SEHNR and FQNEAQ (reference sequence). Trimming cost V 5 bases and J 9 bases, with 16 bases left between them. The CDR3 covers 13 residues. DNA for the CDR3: TGTGCCAGCAGCCACCGGGACCGGCGGGCCCAGTACTTC. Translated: CASSHRDRRAQYF.

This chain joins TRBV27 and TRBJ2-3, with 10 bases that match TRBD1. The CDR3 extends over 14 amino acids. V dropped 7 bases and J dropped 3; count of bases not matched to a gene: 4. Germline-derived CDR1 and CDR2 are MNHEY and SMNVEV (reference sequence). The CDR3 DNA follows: TGTGCCAGCACTTCGGGACAGGGGACAGATACGCAGTATTTT. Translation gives CASTSGQGTDTQYF.

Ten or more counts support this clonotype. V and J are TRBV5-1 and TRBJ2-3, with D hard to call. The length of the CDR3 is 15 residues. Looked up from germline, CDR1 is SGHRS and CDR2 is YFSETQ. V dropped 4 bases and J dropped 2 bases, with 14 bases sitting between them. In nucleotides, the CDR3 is TGCGCCAGCAGCCTGCAGACCGATCCCACAGATACGCAGTATTTT. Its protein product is CASSLQTDPTDTQYF.

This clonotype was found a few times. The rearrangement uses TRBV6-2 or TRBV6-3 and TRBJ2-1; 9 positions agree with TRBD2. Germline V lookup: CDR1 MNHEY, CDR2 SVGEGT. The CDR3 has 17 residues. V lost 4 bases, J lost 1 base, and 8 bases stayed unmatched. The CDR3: CASSCLGLAGSYNEQFF. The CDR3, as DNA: TGTGCCAGCAGTTGCCTCGGGCTAGCGGGATCCTACAATGAGCAGTTCTTC.

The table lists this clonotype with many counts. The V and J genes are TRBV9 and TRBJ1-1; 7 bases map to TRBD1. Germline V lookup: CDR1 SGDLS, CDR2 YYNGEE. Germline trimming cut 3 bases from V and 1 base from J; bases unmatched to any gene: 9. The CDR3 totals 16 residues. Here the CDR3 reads CASSGTGEGTNTEAFF. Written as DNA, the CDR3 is TGTGCCAGCAGCGGTACAGGGGAGGGGACGAACACTGAAGCTTTCTTT.